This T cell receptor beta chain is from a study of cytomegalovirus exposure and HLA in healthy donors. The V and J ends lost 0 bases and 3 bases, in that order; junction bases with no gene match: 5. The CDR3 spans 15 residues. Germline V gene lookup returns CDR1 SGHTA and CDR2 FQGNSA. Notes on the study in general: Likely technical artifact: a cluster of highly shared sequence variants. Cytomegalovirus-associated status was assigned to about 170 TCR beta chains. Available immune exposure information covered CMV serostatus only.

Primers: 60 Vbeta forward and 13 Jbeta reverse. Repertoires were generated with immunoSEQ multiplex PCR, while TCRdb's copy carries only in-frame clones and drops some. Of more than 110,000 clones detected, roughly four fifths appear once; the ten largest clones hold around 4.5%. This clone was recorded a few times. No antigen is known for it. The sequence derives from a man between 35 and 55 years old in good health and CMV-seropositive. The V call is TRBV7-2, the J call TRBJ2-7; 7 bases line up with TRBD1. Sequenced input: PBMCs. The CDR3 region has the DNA TGTGCCAGCAGCTTAGCTGAGGGGGCGCACTACGAGCAGTACTTC. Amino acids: CASSLAEGAHYEQYF.